These 22 T cell receptor beta chains share one sample of origin, sequenced in a study of blood T cell repertoires in COVID-19. Using immunoSEQ multiplex PCR, the repertoire was profiled, and TCRdb retains in-frame clones only, with some absent. The repertoire consists of about 160,000 clones, with more than 80% occurring once and the leading ten covering about 2.8%. The sample was peripheral blood. These receptor sequences come from a man between 60 and 75 years old with acute or convalescent COVID-19.

About this clone itself: The same CDR3 is also encoded by other DNA sequences in this sample. The chain is built from TRBV5-5 and TRBJ1-1, with TRBD1 as a possible D gene (5 bases). V lost 0 bases and J 1 base, leaving 10 bases between the germline ends. The CDR3 totals 15 residues. Germline CDR1 and CDR2: SGHKS and YYEKEE (reference sequence). In DNA form, the CDR3 reads TGTGCCAGCAGCTTGGATGGTACAGGGAACACTGAAGCTTTCTTT. This gives the protein CASSLDGTGNTEAFF.

This clone has more than one count but fewer than ten. The chain joins TRBV5-1 to TRBJ1-1; 7 bases fit TRBD1. J gave up 0 bases and V 4 bases, and 9 bases lay outside the gene matches. Germline CDR1 SGHRS, CDR2 YFSETQ. The CDR3 contains 16 residues. The CDR3 is CASSTGQVTMNTEAFF. CDR3 sequence (DNA): TGCGCCAGCAGCACTGGACAGGTTACCATGAACACTGAAGCTTTCTTT.

The chain combines TRBV24-1 with TRBJ2-1, with TRBD2 matching over 11 bases. Germline V gene sequence: CDR1 KGHDR, CDR2 SFDVKD. With 9 bases clipped from V and 6 bases from J, the junction kept 12 bases outside the gene matches. The CDR3 extends over 16 amino acids. This CDR3 is CATGVKLAGAGNEQFF. DNA for the CDR3: TGTGCCACCGGAGTCAAACTAGCGGGGGCCGGCAATGAGCAGTTCTTC.

This chain connects TRBV6-5 to TRBJ1-1; possible D gene TRBD1, 5 bases. This CDR3 contains 14 residues. The V end was cut by 6 bases, the J end by 6 bases, with 17 bases between. From germline, CDR1 is MNHEY and CDR2 SVGAGI. Written as DNA, the CDR3 is TGTGCCAGCAGGGGGCCGGTAGGGAGGTCTGAAGCTTTCTTT. This sequence encodes CASRGPVGRSEAFF.

This sequence joins TRBV27 and TRBJ1-5; D gene unclear. The CDR3 totals 14 residues. The V end was cut by 7 bases, the J end by 1 base, with 11 bases between. Germline-derived CDR1 and CDR2 are MNHEY and SMNVEV (reference sequence). For the CDR3, the DNA is TGTGCCAGCACCCGAGCGGGAAGCAATCAGCCCCAGCATTTT. Translated, it gives CASTRAGSNQPQHF.

The chain links TRBV4-2 to TRBJ2-7, with 8 bases that match TRBD2. V gave up 2 bases and J gave up 1 base; unmatched junction bases: 4. The CDR3 contains 15 residues. Germline V gene data show CDR1 as LGHNA and CDR2 as YNFKEQ. The CDR3 is CASSQPGGVSYEQYF. The CDR3 bases are TGTGCCAGCAGCCAACCGGGGGGGGTATCCTACGAGCAGTACTTC.

A single count supports this clone. The rearrangement joins TRBV18 to TRBJ2-7; D is perhaps TRBD2 (6 bases). The V and J ends lost 3 bases and 4 bases respectively, with 16 bases between them. The CDR3 spans 15 residues. From germline, CDR1 is KGHSH and CDR2 LQKENI. The CDR3 nucleotides are TGTGCCAGCTCACCTTTGGAGGGGAGGATATACGAGCAGTACTTC. Encoded protein: CASSPLEGRIYEQYF.

CDR3 DNA sequence: TGTGCCAGCAGTACGGGGTTCCCGAACACTGAAGCTTTCTTT. Protein sequence: CASSTGFPNTEAFF. The V gene is TRBV25-1, the J gene TRBJ1-1; D ambiguous. CDR1 and CDR2 from the germline V gene are MGHDK and SYGVNS. V was trimmed by 5 bases and J by 1 base, leaving 11 bases between them. CDR3 length equals 14 residues.

The V and J genes are TRBV4-1 and TRBJ2-1; possible D gene TRBD2, 6 bases. In germline, CDR1 is MGHRA, CDR2 YSYEKL. The CDR3 totals 19 residues. V was cut by 2 bases and J by 0 bases, with 20 bases left in between. CDR3 region: CASSQSWRGYSSSYNEQFF. The DNA for the CDR3 is TGCGCCAGCAGCCAATCTTGGCGGGGCTACTCGAGCTCCTACAATGAGCAGTTCTTC.

The chain is built from TRBV9 and TRBJ2-1, with 8 bases aligning to TRBD1. CDR3 size: 14 residues. Germline CDR1 SGDLS, CDR2 YYNGEE. J was trimmed by 8 bases and V by 4 bases; bases with no gene match: 8. This CDR3 reads CASSTRTGRDEQFF. CDR3 DNA sequence: TGTGCCAGCAGCACCCGGACAGGGAGAGATGAGCAGTTCTTC.

V gene TRBV5-8 combines with J gene TRBJ1-4; D ambiguous. CDR1 and CDR2 (germline): SGHTS, YDEGEE. V was cut by 4 bases and J by 3 bases, with 16 bases left in between. This CDR3 spans 16 amino acids. The CDR3, as DNA: TGTGCCAGCAGCAGCTCCGGGATTTGGGCTAATGAAAAACTGTTTTTT. Amino acids: CASSSSGIWANEKLFF.

The chain combines TRBV10-1 with TRBJ1-2; 8 nucleotides match TRBD1. From germline, CDR1 is WNHNN and CDR2 SYGVQD (reference sequence). V dropped 5 bases and J dropped 8; count of bases not matched to a gene: 4. This CDR3 is built from 12 residues. The CDR3 coding sequence is TGCGCCAGCAGTCGGGACAGGAGCGGCTACACCTTC. This encodes CASSRDRSGYTF.

The chain links TRBV7-8 to TRBJ2-7, with 9 bases identical to TRBD1. This CDR3 has 15 amino acids. Germline V gives CDR1 SGHVS, CDR2 FQNEAQ. V shed 4 bases and J 2 bases; nucleotides not matched to a gene: 6. The CDR3 loop reads CASSSYGTGTYEQYF. DNA for the CDR3: TGTGCCAGCAGCTCCTACGGGACAGGGACCTACGAGCAGTACTTC. The full variable domain, completed using reference TRBV7-8 and TRBJ2-7, is GAGVSQSPRYKVAKRGQDVALRCDPISGHVSLFWYQQALGQGPEFLTYFQNEAQLDKSGLPSDRFFAERPEGSVSTLKIQRTQQEDSAVYLCASSSYGTGTYEQYFGPGTRLTVT.

V and J are TRBV2 and TRBJ2-7; 8 bases fit TRBD1. Germline CDR1 is SNHLY and CDR2 is FYNNEI. Losses at the gene ends were 4 bases for V and 4 bases for J; bases not matched to a gene: 6. CDR3 length: 14 amino acids. The CDR3 loop is CASSGTGLGYEQYF. The CDR3 nucleotides are TGTGCCAGCAGTGGGACAGGGCTAGGATACGAGCAGTACTTC.

The CDR3 here is CASSLEVTGVSSGNTIYF. In DNA form, the CDR3 reads TGTGCCAGCAGCTTAGAGGTTACAGGGGTCAGCTCTGGAAACACCATATATTTT. The chain links TRBV11-2 to TRBJ1-3; 7 positions agree with TRBD1. V dropped 0 bases and J dropped 0; count of bases not matched to a gene: 8. The CDR3 spans 18 residues. Germline assignment: CDR1 SGHAT and CDR2 FQNNGV.

This chain uses TRBV10-2 with TRBJ1-2; possibly TRBD1 for D (6 bases). Per the germline V gene, CDR1 is WSHSY and CDR2 is SAAADI. The CDR3 sequence is 16 residues long. V shed 3 bases and J shed 1 base, with 15 bases lying between them. This chain's CDR3 is CASSDRDRPNNYGYTF. Written as DNA, the CDR3 is TGCGCCAGCAGTGATAGAGACAGGCCAAATAACTATGGCTACACCTTC.

The chain is built from TRBV6-6 and TRBJ1-6; TRBD1 agrees at 9 bases. The CDR3 consists of 16 residues. The V gene end was trimmed by 5 bases and the J gene end by 9 bases; junction bases not matched to a gene: 11. CDR1 and CDR2 (germline): MNHNY, SVGAGI (reference sequence). CDR3 DNA sequence: TGTGCCAGCAGTCGATCCACAGGGGGCTCTAGTTCACCCCTCCACTTT. Translated: CASSRSTGGSSSPLHF.

The CDR3 sequence: CASSLQGARDEQYF. Here the CDR3 DNA reads TGTGCCAGCAGCCTACAGGGGGCTCGAGACGAGCAGTACTTC. The chain has TRBV5-5 and TRBJ2-7, with 9 bases identical to TRBD1. The germline V gene encodes CDR1 SGHKS and CDR2 YYEKEE (reference sequence). The length of the CDR3 is 14 residues. Unmatched junction bases numbered 7, after V lost 4 bases and J lost 5 bases. The whole variable domain, remainder taken from reference TRBV5-5 and TRBJ2-7, is DAGVTQSPTHLIKTRGQQVTLRCSPISGHKSVSWYQQVLGQGPQFIFQYYEKEERGRGNFPDRFSARQFPNYSSELNVNALLLGDSALYLCASSLQGARDEQYFGPGTRLTVT.

The chain is built from TRBV5-6 and TRBJ1-5; 8 bases fit TRBD1. Germline values: CDR1 SGHDT, CDR2 YYEEEE. The CDR3 covers 17 residues. V lost 3 bases, J lost 0 bases, and 8 bases stayed unmatched. The CDR3 DNA sequence: TGTGCCAGCAGCTACGCCGGACAGGGTCATAGCAATCAGCCCCAGCATTTT. Protein product: CASSYAGQGHSNQPQHF.

The rearrangement joins TRBV7-2 to TRBJ2-2; 10 bases are a match to TRBD2. The CDR3 totals 17 residues. Per the germline V gene, CDR1 is SGHTA and CDR2 is FQGNSA. Trimming took 5 bases from V and 0 from J; bases not matched to a gene: 6. The CDR3 DNA reads TGTGCCAGCAGCGTTACTACTAGCGGGGCGAACACCGGGGAGCTGTTTTTT. Its translation: CASSVTTSGANTGELFF.

The chain has TRBV29-1 and TRBJ2-7; TRBD1 aligns across 10 bases. Losses at the gene ends were 5 bases for V and 5 bases for J; bases not matched to a gene: 9. CDR1 and CDR2 (germline): SQVTM, ANQGSEA. The CDR3 consists of 14 residues. CDR3 coding DNA: TGCAGCGTTATTCGACAGGGGGCAACCCACGAGCAGTACTTC. It yields the protein CSVIRQGATHEQYF.

J is TRBJ1-2 and V is TRBV5-5, with D perhaps TRBD1 (5 bases). V lost 1 base and J 4 bases, leaving 17 bases between the germline ends. Germline V gene sequence: CDR1 SGHKS, CDR2 YYEKEE (reference sequence). The CDR3 runs to 16 residues. Here the CDR3 DNA reads TGTGCCAGCAGCTTGAGTACCCTCCAGGGTGGCTATGGCTACACCTTC. Translation: CASSLSTLQGGYGYTF.